The 5 T cell receptor beta chains reported below all come from one sample, sequenced in a study of blood T cell repertoires in COVID-19. Clones were sequenced by immunoSEQ multiplex PCR, and TCRdb holds only the in-frame ones, with some missing. The repertoire consists of about 350,000 clones, with around 87% occurring once and the leading ten covering roughly 6%. The source material was peripheral blood. These receptors were collected from a woman aged 45-59 years with COVID-19, enrolled during active disease.

V is TRBV11-2 and J is TRBJ1-2; D might be TRBD1 (6 bases). The V and J ends lost 1 base and 3 bases respectively, with 9 bases between them. CDR3 length equals 14 residues. The germline V gene encodes CDR1 SGHAT and CDR2 FQNNGV. The CDR3 nucleotides are TGTGCCAGCAGCTTAGGCAGGGGCGACTATGGCTACACCTTC. Translation: CASSLGRGDYGYTF.

The genes are TRBV30 and TRBJ2-1; 10 bases fit TRBD2. J gave up 6 bases and V 4 bases, and 9 bases lay outside the gene matches. There are 15 residues in the CDR3. Germline CDR1 GTSNPN, CDR2 SVGIG (reference sequence). The CDR3 nucleotides are TGTGCCTGGACGAAGGCGCTAGCGGGGGTCAATGAGCAGTTCTTC. This codes for CAWTKALAGVNEQFF.

The chain joins TRBV3-1 (or the pseudogene TRBV3-2) to TRBJ1-2; 10 bases map to TRBD1. This CDR3 spans 14 amino acids. V shed 4 bases and J 6 bases; nucleotides not matched to a gene: 5. In germline, CDR1 is LGHDT, CDR2 YNNKEL (reference sequence). For the CDR3, the DNA is TGTGCCAGCAGCCTCCCGGGACAGGGGAATGGCTACACCTTC. This gives the protein CASSLPGQGNGYTF.

V is TRBV6-5 and J is TRBJ1-5; 8 bases match TRBD1. Germline CDR1 MNHEY, CDR2 SVGAGI. CDR3 length equals 14 residues. Germline trimming cut 8 bases from V and 2 bases from J; bases unmatched to any gene: 5. The CDR3: CASVDRGGNQPQHF. The CDR3 DNA is TGTGCCAGCGTAGACAGGGGCGGCAATCAGCCCCAGCATTTT.

This chain joins TRBV6-1 and TRBJ1-5, with 8 bases lining up with TRBD1. Germline V gene lookup returns CDR1 MNHNS and CDR2 SASEGT. The CDR3 consists of 13 residues. V shed 3 bases, J shed 6 bases, and the junction held 1 base outside the gene matches. The CDR3 bases are TGTGCCAGCAGTGAGACAGGGGTTCAGCCCCAGCATTTT. This translates into CASSETGVQPQHF.